Following are 7 T cell receptor beta chains from one sample sequenced in a study of blood T cell repertoires in COVID-19. Clones were read by immunoSEQ multiplex PCR, and TCRdb kept only the in-frame ones, dropping some. The sample consists of over 100,000 clones, over 75% of them appearing once. Sequencing input: peripheral blood. Receptors were obtained from a woman between 45 and 60 years old with acute or convalescent COVID-19.

This clone was recorded once. The chain employs TRBV12-3 or TRBV12-4 and TRBJ1-4, with D unclear. V was shortened by 2 bases and J by 4 bases, with 5 bases between the two germline ends. The CDR3 totals 13 residues. This CDR3 reads CASSLNSNEKLFF. The CDR3 DNA reads TGTGCCAGCAGTTTAAACAGTAATGAAAAACTGTTTTTT.

This clone was recorded only once. The genes are TRBV4-2 and TRBJ1-4, with 7 nucleotides matching TRBD1. Germline CDR1 is LGHNA and CDR2 is YNFKEQ. Trimming cost V 4 bases and J 5 bases; bases outside gene matches: 13. This CDR3 contains 17 residues. CDR3 residues: CASSLGAGGSGNEKLFF. CDR3 sequence (DNA): TGTGCCAGCAGCCTTGGGGCAGGGGGGAGCGGCAATGAAAAACTGTTTTTT.

The rearrangement links TRBV5-4 to TRBJ2-3; 10 positions match TRBD1. CDR3 length: 15 amino acids. In germline, CDR1 is SGHNT, CDR2 YYREEE (reference sequence). After removal of 0 bases from V and 3 bases from J, the junction contained 1 base not matched to a gene. The CDR3 DNA follows: TGTGCCAGCAGCTTGGGACAGGGGGCAACAGATACGCAGTATTTT. Residues: CASSLGQGATDTQYF.

This clone is a singleton in its sample. This chain connects TRBV2 to TRBJ1-1, with D perhaps matching TRBD1 (6 bases). Germline V lookup: CDR1 SNHLY, CDR2 FYNNEI. The CDR3 is 16 amino acids. Trimming stripped 0 bases from V and 11 bases from J, with 22 bases between. The CDR3 protein is CASSEAPPGQLSRAFF. The DNA of the CDR3 is TGTGCCAGCAGTGAAGCACCCCCTGGACAGCTTTCGAGGGCTTTCTTT.

The V gene is TRBV7-2, the J gene TRBJ1-3; 8 nucleotides agree with TRBD1. In germline, CDR1 is SGHTA, CDR2 FQGNSA. This CDR3 region has 15 residues. The J segment lost 2 bases and the V segment lost 5 bases, leaving 5 bases of the junction unmatched. Here the CDR3 DNA reads TGTGCCAGCAGCGCTCAGACAGGGGCTGGAAACACCATATATTTT. Protein sequence: CASSAQTGAGNTIYF.

The chain uses TRBV30 and TRBJ2-6, with a possible D match to TRBD1 (5 bases). Germline CDR1 GTSNPN, CDR2 SVGIG (reference sequence). The CDR3 sequence is 15 residues long. V lost 2 bases and J 2 bases, leaving 10 bases between the germline ends. DNA for the CDR3: TGTGCCTGGAGTAAGAAGGGGCCTGGGGCCAACGTCCTGACTTTC. Its protein product is CAWSKKGPGANVLTF. The entire variable domain, with the rest obtained from reference TRBV30 and TRBJ2-6, is as follows: SQTIHQWPATLVQPVGSPLSLECTVEGTSNPNLYWYRQAAGRGLQLLFYSVGIGQISSEVPQNLSASRPQDRQFILSSKKLLLSDSGFYLCAWSKKGPGANVLTFGAGSRLTVL.

The chain combines TRBV11-3 with TRBJ2-1; 9 nucleotides line up with TRBD1. V was pared by 3 bases and J by 1 base, with 4 bases of the junction left unmatched. Germline lookup yields CDR1 SGHNT and CDR2 YENEEA. This CDR3 has 16 residues. The CDR3 is CASSLGGTGSYNEQFF. The CDR3 DNA sequence: TGTGCCAGCAGCTTGGGAGGGACAGGGTCCTACAATGAGCAGTTCTTC.